The rows below give T cell receptor beta chains drawn from one sample of a study of T cells in Graves' hyperthyroidism and ophthalmopathy. TCRdb analysed the multiplex PCR reads with MiXCR anew, one entry per CDR3 protein. The data show more than 300,000 distinct CDR3 sequences, roughly 17% seen once. The specimen sequenced was blood. Receptor source: a woman between 25 and 40 years old with Graves' hyperthyroidism that later progressed to Graves' ophthalmopathy. CDR3s include the opening cysteine and the closing phenylalanine or tryptophan. A D gene is named only where the DNA matches it firmly. The listing skips clone size in some rows; elsewhere it reads once, few, many or a size class.

size	V	J	D	CDR3	DNA
NA	TRBV6-2/TRBV6-3	TRBJ2-1	TRBD2	CASNRDYYNEQFF	TGTGCCAGCAATCGGGACTACTACAATGAGCAGTTCTTC
many	TRBV2	TRBJ2-1	TRBD1	CASNKNRDRVYEQFF	TGTGCCAGCAACAAAAACCGGGACAGGGTCTATGAGCAGTTCTTC
NA	TRBV28	TRBJ1-1	NA	CASSLGRAAFF	TGTGCCAGCAGTTTAGGCAGGGCAGCTTTCTTT
many	TRBV12-3/TRBV12-4	TRBJ2-1	NA	CASSFLNEQFF	TGTGCCAGCAGTTTTTTGAATGAGCAGTTCTTC
many	TRBV15	TRBJ2-2	NA	CATSRDLSSGELFF	TGTGCCACCAGCAGAGATCTCAGTTCCGGGGAGCTGTTTTTT
NA	TRBV18	TRBJ2-7	TRBD2	CATTKLAAKSSYEQYF	TGTGCCACCACTAAACTAGCGGCGAAAAGCTCCTACGAGCAGTACTTC
few	TRBV5-8	TRBJ1-6	NA	CASSPGGPLHF	TGTGCCAGCAGCCCCGGGGGGCCCCTCCACTTT
many	TRBV20-1	TRBJ2-7	NA	CSAKKFPYEQYF	TGCAGTGCTAAGAAGTTTCCCTACGAGCAGTACTTC
many	TRBV6-1	TRBJ1-1	NA	CASSERGNTEAFF	TGTGCCAGCAGTGAAAGGGGGAACACTGAAGCTTTCTTT
many	TRBV7-2	TRBJ2-1	TRBD2	CASSRSGRAPNEQFF	TGTGCCAGCAGCCGTAGCGGGAGGGCCCCCAATGAGCAGTTCTTC
few	TRBV7-9	TRBJ2-1	NA	CASSLTLGLISYNEQFF	TGTGCCAGCAGCTTAACACTGGGGCTGATCTCCTACAATGAGCAGTTCTTC
NA	TRBV27	TRBJ1-1	TRBD1	CASSFRGGPSNTEAFF	TGTGCCAGCAGTTTTCGAGGGGGCCCGTCGAACACTGAAGCTTTCTTT
many	TRBV28	TRBJ2-7	NA	CASSPLLGQGSYEQYF	TGTGCCAGCAGTCCCCTACTCGGGCAGGGCTCCTACGAGCAGTACTTC
NA	TRBV5-1	TRBJ2-5	NA	CASSAGWGADQETQYF	TGCGCCAGCAGCGCCGGGTGGGGAGCGGACCAAGAGACCCAGTACTTC
many	TRBV5-5	TRBJ1-1	NA	CASSPRPTFMGEAFF	TGTGCCAGCAGCCCCCGGCCAACATTCATGGGTGAAGCTTTCTTT
NA	TRBV15	TRBJ2-2	TRBD2	CATSRDSGGAGELFF	TGTGCCACCAGCAGAGACAGCGGGGGCGCCGGGGAGCTGTTTTTT
many	TRBV6-1	TRBJ1-1	TRBD1	CASSRGVNTEAFF	TGTGCCAGCAGCAGGGGGGTGAACACTGAAGCTTTCTTT
NA	TRBV3-1	TRBJ1-5	NA	CASSPRKSEPGSNQPQHF	TGTGCCAGCTCACCACGTAAGTCAGAGCCTGGGAGCAATCAGCCCCAGCATTTT
many	TRBV5-6	TRBJ2-3	TRBD2	CASSLEGRGWNTQYF	TGTGCCAGCAGCTTGGAAGGGAGGGGCTGGAATACGCAGTATTTT
NA	TRBV19	TRBJ2-3	TRBD2	CASSGRTSGPTDTQYF	TGTGCCAGTAGTGGCAGGACTAGCGGACCCACAGATACGCAGTATTTT
many	TRBV27	TRBJ2-7	NA	CASSFGSAVGYEQYF	TGTGCCAGCAGTTTTGGGAGCGCCGTGGGGTACGAGCAGTACTTC
NA	TRBV18	TRBJ2-1	NA	CASSPLNRVSTDRQFF	TGTGCCAGCTCACCATTAAACAGGGTTTCCACGGATAGGCAGTTCTTC
NA	TRBV7-2	TRBJ1-2	NA	CASIPWGSGGYTF	TGTGCCAGCATTCCTTGGGGCTCGGGCGGCTACACCTTC
many	TRBV7-2	TRBJ2-7	NA	CASSPNGYEQYF	TGTGCCAGCAGTCCGAACGGGTACGAGCAGTACTTC
many	TRBV5-1	TRBJ2-1	TRBD1	CASSLYQGDGNEQFF	TGCGCCAGCAGCTTGTACCAGGGGGACGGCAATGAGCAGTTCTTC
many	TRBV7-8	TRBJ1-6	NA	CASSWTVGGGQNSPLHF	TGTGCCAGCAGCTGGACGGTCGGGGGGGGACAAAATTCACCCCTCCACTTT
many	TRBV2	TRBJ2-4	NA	CASSPGVNIQYF	TGTGCCAGCAGTCCCGGTGTAAACATTCAGTACTTC
NA	TRBV30	TRBJ2-7	NA	CAWRSHSFYEQYF	TGTGCCTGGAGGTCACATTCTTTCTACGAGCAGTACTTC
NA	TRBV2	TRBJ2-1	NA	CASSSPGTRLNEQFF	TGTGCCAGCAGCTCGCCCGGGACGCGACTCAATGAGCAGTTCTTC